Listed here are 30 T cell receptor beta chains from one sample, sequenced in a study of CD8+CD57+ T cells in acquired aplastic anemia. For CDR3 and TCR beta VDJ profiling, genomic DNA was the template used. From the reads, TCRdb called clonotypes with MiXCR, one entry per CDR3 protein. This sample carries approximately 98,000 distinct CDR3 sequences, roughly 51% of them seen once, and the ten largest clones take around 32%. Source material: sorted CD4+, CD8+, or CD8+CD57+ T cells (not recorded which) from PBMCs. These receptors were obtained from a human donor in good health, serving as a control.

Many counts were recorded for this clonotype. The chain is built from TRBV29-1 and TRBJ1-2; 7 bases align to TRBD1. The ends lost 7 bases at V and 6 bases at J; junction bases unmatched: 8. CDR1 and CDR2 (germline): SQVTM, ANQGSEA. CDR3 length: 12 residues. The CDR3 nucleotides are TGCAGCGACCCAGGTGACAGGGATGGCTACACCTTC. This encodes CSDPGDRDGYTF.

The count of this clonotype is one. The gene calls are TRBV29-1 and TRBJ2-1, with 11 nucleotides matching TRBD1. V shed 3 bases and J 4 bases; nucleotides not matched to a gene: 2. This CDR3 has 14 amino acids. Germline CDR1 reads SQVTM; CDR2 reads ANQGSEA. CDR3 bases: TGCAGCGTTGAGGGACAGGGGGGGTACAATGAGCAGTTCTTC. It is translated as CSVEGQGGYNEQFF.

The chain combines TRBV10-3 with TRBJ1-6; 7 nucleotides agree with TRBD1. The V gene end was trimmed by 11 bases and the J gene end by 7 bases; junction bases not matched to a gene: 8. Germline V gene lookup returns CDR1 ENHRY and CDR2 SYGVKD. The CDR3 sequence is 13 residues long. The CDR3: CAAKGQLNSPLHF. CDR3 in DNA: TGTGCCGCCAAGGGACAGTTGAATTCACCCCTCCACTTT.

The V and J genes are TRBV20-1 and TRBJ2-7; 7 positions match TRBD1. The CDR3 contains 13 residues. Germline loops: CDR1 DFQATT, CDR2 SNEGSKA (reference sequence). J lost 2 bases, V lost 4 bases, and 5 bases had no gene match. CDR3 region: CSANRDSAYEQYF. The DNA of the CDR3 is TGCAGTGCTAACCGGGACAGTGCCTACGAGCAGTACTTC.

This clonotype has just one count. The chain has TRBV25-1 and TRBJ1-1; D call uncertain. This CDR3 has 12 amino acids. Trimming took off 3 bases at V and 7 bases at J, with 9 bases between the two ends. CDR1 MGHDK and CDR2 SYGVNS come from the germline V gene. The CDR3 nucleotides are TGTGCCAGCAGTGATCAGAGACGTGAAGCTTTCTTT. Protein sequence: CASSDQRREAFF. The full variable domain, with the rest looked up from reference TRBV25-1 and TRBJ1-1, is EADIYQTPRYLVIGTGKKITLECSQTMGHDKMYWYQQDPGMELHLIHYSYGVNSTEKGDLSSESTVSRIRTEHFPLTLESARPSHTSQYLCASSDQRREAFFGQGTRLTVV.

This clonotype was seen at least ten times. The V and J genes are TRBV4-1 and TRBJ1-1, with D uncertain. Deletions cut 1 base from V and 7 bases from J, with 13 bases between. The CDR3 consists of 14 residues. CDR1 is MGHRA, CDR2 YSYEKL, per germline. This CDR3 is CASSQVGPYSEAFF. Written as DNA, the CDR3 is TGCGCCAGCAGCCAAGTAGGACCGTACAGTGAAGCTTTCTTT.

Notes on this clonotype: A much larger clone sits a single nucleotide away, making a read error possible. CDR3 DNA: TGTGCCAGCAGAACAGCGGGACAGAAATATGGCTACATCTTC. It yields the protein CASRTAGQKYGYIF. The genes are TRBV27 and TRBJ1-2; 7 bases map to TRBD1. The CDR3 has 14 amino acids. Germline V gives CDR1 MNHEY, CDR2 SMNVEV (reference sequence).

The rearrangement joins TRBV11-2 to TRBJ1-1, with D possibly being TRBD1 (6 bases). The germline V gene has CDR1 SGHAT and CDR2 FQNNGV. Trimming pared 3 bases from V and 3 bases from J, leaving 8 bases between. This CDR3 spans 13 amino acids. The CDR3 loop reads CASSLAGDTEAFF. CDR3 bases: TGTGCCAGCAGCTTGGCAGGGGACACTGAAGCTTTCTTT.

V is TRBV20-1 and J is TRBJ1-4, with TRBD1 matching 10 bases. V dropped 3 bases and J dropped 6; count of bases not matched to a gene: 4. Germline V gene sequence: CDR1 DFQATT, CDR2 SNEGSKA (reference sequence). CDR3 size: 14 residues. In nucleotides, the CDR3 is TGCAGTGCTAGTTCCGGGACAGGGGATGAAAAACTGTTTTTT. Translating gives CSASSGTGDEKLFF.

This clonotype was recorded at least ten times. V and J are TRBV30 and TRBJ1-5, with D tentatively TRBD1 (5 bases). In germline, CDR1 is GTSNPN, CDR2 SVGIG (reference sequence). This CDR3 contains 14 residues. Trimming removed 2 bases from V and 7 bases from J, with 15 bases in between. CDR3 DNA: TGTGCCTGGAGTAATGGGGATTGGGGGCAGCCCCAGCATTTT. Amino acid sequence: CAWSNGDWGQPQHF.

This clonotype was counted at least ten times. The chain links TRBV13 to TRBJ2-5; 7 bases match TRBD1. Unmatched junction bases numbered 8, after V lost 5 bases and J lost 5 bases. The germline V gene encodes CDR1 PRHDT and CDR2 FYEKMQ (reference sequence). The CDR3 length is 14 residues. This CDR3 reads CASSADRVVETQYF. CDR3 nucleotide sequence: TGTGCCAGCAGCGCCGACAGGGTGGTTGAGACCCAGTACTTC. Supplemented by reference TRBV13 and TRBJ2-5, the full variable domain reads AAGVIQSPRHLIKEKRETATLKCYPIPRHDTVYWYQQGPGQDPQFLISFYEKMQSDKGSIPDRFSAQQFSDYHSELNMSSLELGDSALYFCASSADRVVETQYFGPGTRLLVL.

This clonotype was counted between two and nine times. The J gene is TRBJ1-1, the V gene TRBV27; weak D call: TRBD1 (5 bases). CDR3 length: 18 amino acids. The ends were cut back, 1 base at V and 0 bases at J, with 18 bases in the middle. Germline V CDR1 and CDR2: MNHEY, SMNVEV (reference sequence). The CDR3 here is CASSLFPTAPPMNTEAFF. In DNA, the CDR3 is TGTGCCAGCAGTTTATTTCCGACAGCCCCTCCTATGAACACTGAAGCTTTCTTT.

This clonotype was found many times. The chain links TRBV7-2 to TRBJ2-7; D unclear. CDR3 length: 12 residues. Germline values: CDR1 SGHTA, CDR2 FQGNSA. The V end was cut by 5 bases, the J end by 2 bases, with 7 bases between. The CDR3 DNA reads TGTGCCAGCAGCCCGGACCCCTACGAGCAGTACTTC. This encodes CASSPDPYEQYF.

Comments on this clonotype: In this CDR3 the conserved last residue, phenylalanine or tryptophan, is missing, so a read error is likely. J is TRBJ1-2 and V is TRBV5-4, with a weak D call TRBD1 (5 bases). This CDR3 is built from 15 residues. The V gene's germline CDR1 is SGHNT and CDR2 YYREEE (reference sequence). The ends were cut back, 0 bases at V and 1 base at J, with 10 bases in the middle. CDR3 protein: CASSLGSGNNYGYTL. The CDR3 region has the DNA TGTGCCAGCAGCTTGGGGTCAGGGAATAACTATGGCTACACCCTC.

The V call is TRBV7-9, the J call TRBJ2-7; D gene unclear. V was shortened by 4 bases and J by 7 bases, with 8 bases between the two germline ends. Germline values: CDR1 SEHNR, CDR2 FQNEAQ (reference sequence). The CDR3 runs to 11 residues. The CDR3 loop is CASSSPREQYF. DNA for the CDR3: TGTGCCAGCAGCTCGCCGCGGGAGCAGTACTTC.

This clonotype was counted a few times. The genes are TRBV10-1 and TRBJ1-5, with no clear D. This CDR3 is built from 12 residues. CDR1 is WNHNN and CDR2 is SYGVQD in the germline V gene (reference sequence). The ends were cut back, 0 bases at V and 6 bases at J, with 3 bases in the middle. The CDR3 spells CASSESGQPQHF. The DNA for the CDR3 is TGCGCCAGCAGTGAGTCAGGTCAGCCCCAGCATTTT.

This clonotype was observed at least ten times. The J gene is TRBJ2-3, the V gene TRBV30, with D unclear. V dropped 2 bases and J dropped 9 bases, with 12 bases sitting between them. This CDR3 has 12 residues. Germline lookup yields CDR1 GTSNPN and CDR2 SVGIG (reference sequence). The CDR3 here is CAWSSQERTQYF. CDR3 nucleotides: TGTGCCTGGAGTTCTCAAGAACGGACGCAGTATTTT.

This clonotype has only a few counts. The CDR3 region is CSAWTGEAFF. In DNA form, the CDR3 reads TGCAGTGCTTGGACAGGGGAAGCTTTCTTT. The chain joins TRBV20-1 to TRBJ1-1; 8 positions agree with TRBD1. Germline CDR1 DFQATT, CDR2 SNEGSKA (reference sequence). Trimming cost V 5 bases and J 8 bases; bases outside gene matches: 1. This CDR3 has 10 residues.

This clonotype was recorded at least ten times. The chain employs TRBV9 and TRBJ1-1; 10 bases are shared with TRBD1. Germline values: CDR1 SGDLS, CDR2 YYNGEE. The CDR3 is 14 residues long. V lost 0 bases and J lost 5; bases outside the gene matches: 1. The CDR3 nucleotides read TGTGCCAGCAGCGTAGGGGGACAGGGGACTGAAGCTTTCTTT. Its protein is CASSVGGQGTEAFF.

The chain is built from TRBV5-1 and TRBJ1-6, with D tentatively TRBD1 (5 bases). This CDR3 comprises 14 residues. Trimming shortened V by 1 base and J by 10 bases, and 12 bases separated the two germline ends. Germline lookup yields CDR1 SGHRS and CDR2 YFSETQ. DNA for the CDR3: TGCGCCAGCAGCTTGTTAGGCAGGGCCTCACCCCTCCACTTT. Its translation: CASSLLGRASPLHF.

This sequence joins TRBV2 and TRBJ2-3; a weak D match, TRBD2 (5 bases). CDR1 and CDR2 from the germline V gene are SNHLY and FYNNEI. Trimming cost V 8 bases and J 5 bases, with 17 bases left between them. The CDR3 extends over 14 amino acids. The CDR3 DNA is TGTGCCAGCGAAGGGCGGCAACGGGAAGATACGCAGTATTTT. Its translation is CASEGRQREDTQYF.

CDR3 nucleotides: TGTGCCAGCAGCTTAACTACTAACTATGGCTACACCTTC. Translating it yields CASSLTTNYGYTF. The chain couples TRBV7-3 to TRBJ1-2, with D hard to call. The CDR3 runs to 13 residues. In germline, CDR1 is SGHTA, CDR2 FQGTGA. With 0 bases removed from V and 0 bases from J, the gap between germline ends came to 2 bases.

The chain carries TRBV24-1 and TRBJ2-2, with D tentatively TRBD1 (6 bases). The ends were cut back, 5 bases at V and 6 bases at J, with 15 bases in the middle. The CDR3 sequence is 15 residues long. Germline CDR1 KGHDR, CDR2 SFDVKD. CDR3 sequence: CATSVQGPKAGELFF. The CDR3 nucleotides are TGTGCCACCAGTGTGCAGGGGCCAAAGGCCGGGGAGCTGTTTTTT.

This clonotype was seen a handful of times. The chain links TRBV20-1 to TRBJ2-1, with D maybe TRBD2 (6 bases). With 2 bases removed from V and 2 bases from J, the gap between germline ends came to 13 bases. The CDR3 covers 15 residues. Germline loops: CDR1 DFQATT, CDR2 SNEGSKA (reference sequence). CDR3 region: CSARRGITTYNEQFF. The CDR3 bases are TGCAGTGCTAGACGCGGGATTACAACCTACAATGAGCAGTTCTTC.

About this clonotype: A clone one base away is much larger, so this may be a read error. The CDR3 sequence is CASSPTDEKLFF. DNA of the CDR3: TGTGCCAGCAGCCCGACGGATGAAAAACTGTTTTTT. The chain is built from TRBV5-5 and TRBJ1-4; D is undetermined. The germline V gene encodes CDR1 SGHKS and CDR2 YYEKEE (reference sequence). Trimming left V 4 bases short and J 6 bases short, with 7 bases between. This CDR3 has 12 amino acids.

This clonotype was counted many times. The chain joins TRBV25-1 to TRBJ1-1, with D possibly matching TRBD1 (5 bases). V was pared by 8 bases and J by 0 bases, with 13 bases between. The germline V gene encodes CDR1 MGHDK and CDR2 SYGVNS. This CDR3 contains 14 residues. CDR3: CASSDPGLNTEAFF. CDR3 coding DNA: TGTGCCAGCTCCGATCCGGGACTGAACACTGAAGCTTTCTTT. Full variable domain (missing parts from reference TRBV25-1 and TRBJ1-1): EADIYQTPRYLVIGTGKKITLECSQTMGHDKMYWYQQDPGMELHLIHYSYGVNSTEKGDLSSESTVSRIRTEHFPLTLESARPSHTSQYLCASSDPGLNTEAFFGQGTRLTVV.

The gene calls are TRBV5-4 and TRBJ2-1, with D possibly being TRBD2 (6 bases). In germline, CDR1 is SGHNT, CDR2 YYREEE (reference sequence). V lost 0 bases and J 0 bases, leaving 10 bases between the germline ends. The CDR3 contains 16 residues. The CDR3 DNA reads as TGTGCCAGCAGCTTGGTTAGCGGTCTCTCCTACAATGAGCAGTTCTTC. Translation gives CASSLVSGLSYNEQFF.

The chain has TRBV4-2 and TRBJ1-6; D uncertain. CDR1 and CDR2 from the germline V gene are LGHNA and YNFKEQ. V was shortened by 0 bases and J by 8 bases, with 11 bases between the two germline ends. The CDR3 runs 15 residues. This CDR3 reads CASSQDFQVDSPLHF. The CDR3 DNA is TGTGCCAGCAGCCAAGATTTCCAGGTGGATTCACCCCTCCACTTT.

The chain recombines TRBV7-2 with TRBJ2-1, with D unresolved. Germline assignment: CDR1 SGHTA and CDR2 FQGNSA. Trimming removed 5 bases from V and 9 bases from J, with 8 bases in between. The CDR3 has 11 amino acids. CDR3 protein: CASSATIEQFF. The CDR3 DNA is TGTGCCAGCAGCGCAACGATTGAGCAGTTCTTC. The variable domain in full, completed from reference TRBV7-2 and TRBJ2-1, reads GAGVSQSPSNKVTEKGKDVELRCDPISGHTALYWYRQSLGQGLEFLIYFQGNSAPDKSGLPSDRFSAERTGGSVSTLTIQRTQQEDSAVYLCASSATIEQFFGPGTRLTVL.

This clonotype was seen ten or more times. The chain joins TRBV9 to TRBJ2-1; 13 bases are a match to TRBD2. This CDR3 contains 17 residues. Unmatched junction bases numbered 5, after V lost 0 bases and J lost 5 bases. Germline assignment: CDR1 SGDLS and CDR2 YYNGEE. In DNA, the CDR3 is TGTGCCAGCAGCGTAGTCGAGGGACTAGCGGGGAACAATGAGCAGTTCTTC. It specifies CASSVVEGLAGNNEQFF.